This T cell receptor beta chain was sequenced for a study of technical replicates of blood from several donors (dated by TCRdb to 2016 to 2017). About this clone: The antigen it recognizes is unknown. Qualities for individual bases were not recorded, and no much larger clone is one base off.

The cysteine opens and the phenylalanine closes a CDR3 of 15 amino acids. Here the CDR3 DNA is all that survives: 45 bases in frame from base 1. The germline V end is reduced by 6 bases and the J end by 0 bases; junction bases left unmatched: 7. CDR1 and CDR2 were assigned from the germline V gene (reference sequence) as LNHDA and SQIVND. The library was made by the immunoSEQ multiplex PCR assay. TCRdb retrieved this table from immuneACCESS and kept in-frame rearrangements only. Not all clones are present; in checked studies, unresolved V genes account for under half, and no reason is known for the remainder. This sample holds tens of thousands of clones; roughly 93% were observed only once. The top ten clonotypes cover about 0.26% of the sample.

Sequencing was performed on T cells isolated from PBMCs. Recombination joined TRBV19 with TRBJ2-7; TRBD1 matches 8 bases in the middle. The TCR sequence derives from a human donor in good health. The nucleotide sequence is TGTGCCAGTAGAGACAGGGACAGGAGCTCCTACGAGCAGTACTTC. This is translated as CASRDRDRSSYEQYF.